Below are 11 T cell receptor beta chains sequenced from a single sample in a study of T cell responses to AZD1222 COVID-19 vaccine. Sequenced by immunoSEQ multiplex PCR; TCRdb stores in-frame clones only, minus some. The sample records about 180,000 clones, 85% to 90% being singletons. The sample consisted of peripheral blood, taken on day 0 of AZD1222 vaccination. These receptors were collected from an adult in good health.

This chain links TRBV28 with TRBJ2-1; TRBD1 might be the D (6 bases). The CDR3 is 15 residues long. Trimming left V 5 bases short and J 0 bases short, with 11 bases between. Germline CDR1 MDHEN, CDR2 SYDVKM. CDR3 loop: CASSTMGASYNEQFF. In DNA, the CDR3 is TGTGCCAGCAGTACAATGGGGGCCTCCTACAATGAGCAGTTCTTC.

This chain joins TRBV28 and TRBJ1-3, with D possibly matching TRBD1 (6 bases). Trimming cost V 5 bases and J 0 bases, with 14 bases left between them. In germline, CDR1 is MDHEN, CDR2 SYDVKM. The CDR3 is 16 amino acids. The DNA of the CDR3 is TGTGCCAGCAGTGGGGATGGGGGGCACTCTGGAAACACCATATATTTT. It translates to CASSGDGGHSGNTIYF.

The chain is built from TRBV27 and TRBJ2-5; D tentatively fits TRBD1 or TRBD2 (5 bases each). From germline, CDR1 is MNHEY and CDR2 SMNVEV (reference sequence). This CDR3 spans 14 amino acids. V was clipped by 3 bases and J by 9 bases, with 17 bases between them. CDR3 bases: TGTGCCAGCAGTTTTGGGGGTCTACTGGGGGCCCAGTACTTC. Protein: CASSFGGLLGAQYF.

This clone appeared a single time. The chain has TRBV4-1 and TRBJ1-1; D is ambiguous. This CDR3 region has 16 residues. V gave up 0 bases and J gave up 11 bases, with 22 bases separating them. Germline lookup yields CDR1 MGHRA and CDR2 YSYEKL. CDR3 nucleotide sequence: TGCGCCAGCAGCCAAGATAGGTACGCCCTCTCTTCGCTCGCTTTCTTT. It yields the protein CASSQDRYALSSLAFF.

J is TRBJ2-7 and V is TRBV9; tentative D call: TRBD2 (6 bases). Germline V CDR1 and CDR2: SGDLS, YYNGEE. The V end lost 4 bases, the J end lost 3 bases, and 17 bases lay between the germline ends. The CDR3 covers 15 residues. The CDR3 is CASSPAGLRGYEQYF. In DNA form, the CDR3 reads TGTGCCAGCAGCCCCGCGGGGTTAAGGGGCTACGAGCAGTACTTC.

This chain links TRBV3-1 (or the pseudogene TRBV3-2) with TRBJ1-6; no firm D call. This CDR3 region has 13 residues. Germline V gene sequence: CDR1 LGHDT, CDR2 YNNKEL (reference sequence). V was trimmed by 9 bases and J by 6 bases, leaving 12 bases between them. The CDR3 region is CASTGVPNSPLHF. The CDR3 region has the DNA TGTGCCAGTACGGGAGTCCCTAATTCACCCCTCCACTTT.

The chain uses TRBV9 and TRBJ2-7; the match to TRBD1 covers 8 bases. This CDR3 contains 14 residues. CDR1 is SGDLS, CDR2 YYNGEE, per germline. Losses at the gene ends were 4 bases for V and 5 bases for J; bases not matched to a gene: 8. The CDR3 protein is CASSLEDRVDEQYF. CDR3 sequence (DNA): TGTGCCAGCAGCCTCGAGGACAGGGTTGACGAGCAGTACTTC.

The chain is built from TRBV4-2 and TRBJ1-1; D remains unclear. This CDR3 is built from 16 residues. CDR1 LGHNA and CDR2 YNFKEQ come from the germline V gene. The ends were cut back, 1 base at V and 3 bases at J, with 15 bases in the middle. CDR3 in DNA: TGTGCCAGCAGCCAAGTTGATACGGGTGGAGACACTGAAGCTTTCTTT. Its translation is CASSQVDTGGDTEAFF.

The DNA for the CDR3 is TGTGCCAGCAGCTTACGGGACAGCTTCCTAGCCAAAAACATTCAGTACTTC. This sequence encodes CASSLRDSFLAKNIQYF. The rearrangement joins TRBV21-1 to TRBJ2-4; TRBD1 is the table's D call and was not checked against the DNA. TRBV21-1 is given as a pseudogene. The CDR3 runs 17 residues.

This clone was recorded only once. V gene TRBV10-3 combines with J gene TRBJ2-5, with D unclear. The V gene lost 2 bases and the J gene lost 5 bases, with 12 bases spanning the gap. The CDR3 has 14 residues. Germline assignment: CDR1 ENHRY and CDR2 SYGVKD. In DNA form, the CDR3 reads TGTGCCATCAGTGAGGGAAATGTAATGGAGACCCAGTACTTC. Amino acids: CAISEGNVMETQYF.

As regards this clone: The sample holds other DNA sequences that translate to the same CDR3. This rearrangement joins TRBV30 to TRBJ2-3; D remains unclear. This CDR3 has 11 amino acids. Trimming removed 0 bases at V and 6 bases at J, with 4 bases between. The V gene's germline CDR1 is GTSNPN and CDR2 SVGIG (reference sequence). The CDR3 sequence is CAWSVGDTQYF. The DNA of the CDR3 is TGTGCCTGGAGTGTTGGGGATACGCAGTATTTT.